The 29 T cell receptor beta chains reported below all come from one sample, sequenced in a study of T cell changes during pregnancy in multiple sclerosis. The method was immunoSEQ multiplex PCR; TCRdb's version includes in-frame clones alone and lacks a portion of them. This sample carries 30,000 to 40,000 clones, 92% of them seen once, and the ten largest clones take less than 0.9%. Sample: CD4+ T cells from peripheral blood mononuclear cells, taken in the third trimester of pregnancy. These receptors were taken from a female donor with multiple sclerosis, enrolled in a pregnancy study.

The genes are TRBV28 and TRBJ2-3, with 14 bases that match TRBD2. The trim removed 7 bases at V and 8 bases at J, leaving 11 bases unmatched. Germline V gives CDR1 MDHEN, CDR2 SYDVKM. The CDR3 spans 16 residues. The CDR3 protein is CASNELGLAGVSTQYF. CDR3 nucleotide sequence: TGTGCCAGCAACGAATTGGGACTAGCGGGAGTCAGTACGCAGTATTTT.

The chain couples TRBV19 to TRBJ2-7, with D possibly TRBD2 on 6 matching bases. The V end lost 5 bases, the J end lost 1 base, and 9 bases lay between the germline ends. Germline CDR1 LNHDA, CDR2 SQIVND (reference sequence). The CDR3 has 13 amino acids. For the CDR3, the DNA is TGTGCCAGTAGTGGGACTCTTTCCTACGAGCAGTACTTC. This translates into CASSGTLSYEQYF.

The chain joins TRBV11-3 to TRBJ2-1; D remains ambiguous. Trimming removed 0 bases at V and 5 bases at J, with 5 bases between. The germline V gene has CDR1 SGHNT and CDR2 YENEEA. The CDR3 runs to 13 residues. The CDR3 protein is CASSLEGNNEQFF. The CDR3 DNA reads TGTGCCAGCAGCTTAGAGGGCAACAATGAGCAGTTCTTC.

This sequence joins TRBV6-6 and TRBJ1-1, with 7 bases matching TRBD1. The ends lost 2 bases at V and 2 bases at J; junction bases unmatched: 5. The CDR3 has 15 residues. Germline lookup yields CDR1 MNHNY and CDR2 SVGAGI (reference sequence). CDR3 residues: CASSYAGQFNTEAFF. DNA for the CDR3: TGTGCCAGCAGTTACGCGGGACAGTTTAACACTGAAGCTTTCTTT.

This clone appeared once. This chain links TRBV6-5 with TRBJ2-1, with 7 bases matching TRBD2. Looked up from germline, CDR1 is MNHEY and CDR2 is SVGAGI. The CDR3 is 14 residues long. V was pared by 6 bases and J by 10 bases, with 12 bases of the junction left unmatched. The CDR3 nucleotides are TGTGCCAGCAGACCACTAGCGTCTGAGGGGGAGCAGTTCTTC. It specifies CASRPLASEGEQFF.

The genes are TRBV6-1 and TRBJ2-5, with TRBD1 matching over 8 bases. Germline assignment: CDR1 MNHNS and CDR2 SASEGT. Trimming at V came to 0 bases and at J to 5 bases, leaving 8 bases not matched to a gene. The CDR3 spans 16 residues. The CDR3 bases are TGTGCCAGCAGTGAAGCGGTGGGCAGGGGGCGCGAGACCCAGTACTTC. Protein sequence: CASSEAVGRGRETQYF.

The rearrangement uses TRBV5-6 and TRBJ2-7, with 9 bases that match TRBD1. V lost 4 bases to trimming and J lost 1 base; unmatched junction nucleotides: 12. Per the germline V gene, CDR1 is SGHDT and CDR2 is YYEEEE. The CDR3 extends over 17 amino acids. Here the CDR3 DNA reads TGTGCCAGCAGCCTGCCAACAGGGGGCTACATATCCTACGAGCAGTACTTC. The encoded protein is CASSLPTGGYISYEQYF.

The chain is built from TRBV19 and TRBJ2-5, with 10 bases fitting TRBD2. Trimming removed 4 bases from V and 5 bases from J; junction bases left unmatched: 4. The CDR3 covers 14 residues. The germline V gene encodes CDR1 LNHDA and CDR2 SQIVND (reference sequence). CDR3 nucleotide sequence: TGTGCCAGTAGTACTAGCGGGAGCTGGGAGACCCAGTACTTC. Translated: CASSTSGSWETQYF.

The chain has TRBV7-9 and TRBJ1-1, with D hard to call. Germline-derived CDR1 and CDR2 are SEHNR and FQNEAQ (reference sequence). The V end was cut by 5 bases, the J end by 3 bases, with 10 bases between. This CDR3 spans 13 amino acids. The CDR3: CASSLLQDTEAFF. The CDR3 nucleotides read TGTGCCAGCAGCCTCCTTCAGGACACTGAAGCTTTCTTT.

The chain recombines TRBV10-3 with TRBJ2-7; 7 bases are shared with TRBD2. CDR3 length: 11 residues. With V trimmed by 8 bases and J by 2 bases, 0 bases remained unmatched. The germline CDR1 and CDR2 sequences are ENHRY and SYGVKD. The CDR3 DNA follows: TGTGCCATCGCGGGGGCCTACGAGCAGTACTTC. Translation gives CAIAGAYEQYF.

The chain carries TRBV7-3 and TRBJ2-3; TRBD1 is a possible D gene (6 bases). V was shortened by 6 bases and J by 1 base, with 8 bases between the two germline ends. This CDR3 is built from 13 residues. Germline values: CDR1 SGHTA, CDR2 FQGTGA. CDR3 sequence reads: CASRSGGTDTQYF. Here the CDR3 DNA reads TGTGCCAGCAGGTCAGGGGGCACAGATACGCAGTATTTT.

The gene calls are TRBV5-1 and TRBJ2-3; 8 bases align to TRBD2. The CDR3 has 16 amino acids. In germline, CDR1 is SGHRS, CDR2 YFSETQ. V was clipped by 4 bases and J by 0 bases; unmatched bases: 7. The CDR3 bases are TGCGCCAGCAGCCTTCTAGCGGGCCAAAGCACAGATACGCAGTATTTT. This translates into CASSLLAGQSTDTQYF.

The chain links TRBV10-1 to TRBJ2-1; the D is unclear. In germline, CDR1 is WNHNN, CDR2 SYGVQD (reference sequence). This CDR3 has 16 amino acids. Trimming left V 3 bases short and J 1 base short, with 13 bases between. CDR3: CASSDKSGASYNEQFF. For the CDR3, the DNA is TGCGCCAGCAGTGATAAGTCTGGAGCTTCCTACAATGAGCAGTTCTTC.

The DNA of the CDR3 is TGTGCTAGTGGTTGGGGACTAGCGGCCCAAGAGACCCAGTACTTC. It translates to CASGWGLAAQETQYF. The rearrangement links TRBV12-5 to TRBJ2-5; 11 bases match TRBD2. CDR3 length: 15 residues. V lost 4 bases and J lost 1; bases outside the gene matches: 2. CDR1 is LGHNT and CDR2 is FRNRAP in the germline V gene. The variable domain in full, with the rest retrieved from reference TRBV12-5 and TRBJ2-5, is DARVTQTPRHKVTEMGQEVTMRCQPILGHNTVFWYRQTMMQGLELLAYFRNRAPLDDSGMPKDRFSAEMPDATLATLKIQPSEPRDSAVYFCASGWGLAAQETQYFGPGTRLLVL.

This clone was seen a handful of times. The chain recombines TRBV4-2 with TRBJ1-1, with unresolved D. This CDR3 spans 13 amino acids. The germline V and J ends were trimmed by 4 bases and 3 bases, with 9 bases remaining between them. The V gene's germline CDR1 is LGHNA and CDR2 YNFKEQ. As DNA, the CDR3 is TGTGCCAGCAGCCCCCTGCAGGACACTGAAGCTTTCTTT. Its protein product is CASSPLQDTEAFF.

This clone was observed once. The gene calls are TRBV18 and TRBJ2-1; 10 nucleotides line up with TRBD2. V lost 4 bases, J lost 7 bases, and 4 bases stayed unmatched. The V gene's germline CDR1 is KGHSH and CDR2 LQKENI. The CDR3 loop spans 14 amino acids. In DNA, the CDR3 is TGTGCCAGCTCACTAGCGGGAGGTTGGAATGAGCAGTTCTTC. Translating gives CASSLAGGWNEQFF. Drawing the rest from reference TRBV18 and TRBJ2-1, the complete variable domain is NAGVMQNPRHLVRRRGQEARLRCSPMKGHSHVYWYRQLPEEGLKFMVYLQKENIIDESGMPKERFSAEFPKEGPSILRIQQVVRGDSAAYFCASSLAGGWNEQFFGPGTRLTVL.

The J gene is TRBJ1-4, the V gene TRBV4-2, with 8 bases fitting TRBD1. The CDR3 extends over 16 amino acids. Trimming removed 0 bases from V and 6 bases from J; junction bases left unmatched: 6. Looked up from germline, CDR1 is LGHNA and CDR2 is YNFKEQ. CDR3 coding DNA: TGTGCCAGCAGCCAAGACCGAGGACAGGGAGATGAAAAACTGTTTTTT. Amino acid sequence: CASSQDRGQGDEKLFF.

The chain joins TRBV10-3 to TRBJ2-7, with D perhaps TRBD2 (5 bases). V gave up 3 bases and J gave up 12 bases, with 18 bases separating them. Per germline, CDR1 ENHRY and CDR2 SYGVKD. The CDR3 runs 13 residues. CDR3 DNA: TGTGCCATCAGTGACCTTGCGGGCAGCAGGCCGTACTTC. It specifies CAISDLAGSRPYF.

The rearrangement uses TRBV5-1 and TRBJ1-1; 8 nucleotides match TRBD1. Germline V CDR1 and CDR2: SGHRS, YFSETQ. V shed 4 bases and J 5 bases; nucleotides not matched to a gene: 13. This CDR3 contains 16 residues. CDR3 loop: CASSPGGTGKDTEAFF. The CDR3 bases are TGCGCCAGCAGCCCGGGTGGGACAGGAAAGGATACTGAAGCTTTCTTT.

The rearrangement uses TRBV29-1 and TRBJ2-7; TRBD1 aligns across 9 bases. Losses at the gene ends were 4 bases for V and 5 bases for J; bases not matched to a gene: 9. CDR1 and CDR2 (germline): SQVTM, ANQGSEA. The CDR3 covers 14 residues. The CDR3 loop is CSVVPGQGKNEQYF. In DNA form, the CDR3 reads TGCAGCGTTGTCCCGGGACAGGGCAAGAACGAGCAGTACTTC.

The CDR3: CSATSGAGELFF. The CDR3 DNA reads as TGCAGCGCGACTAGCGGGGCCGGGGAGCTGTTTTTT. The chain carries TRBV29-1 and TRBJ2-2; 11 nucleotides match TRBD2. This CDR3 has 12 amino acids. V lost 7 bases to trimming and J lost 6 bases; unmatched junction nucleotides: 1. Germline V gene lookup returns CDR1 SQVTM and CDR2 ANQGSEA.

The rearrangement uses TRBV7-2 and TRBJ1-2; D is perhaps TRBD1 (5 bases). Germline CDR1 reads SGHTA; CDR2 reads FQGNSA. Trimming shortened V by 2 bases and J by 6 bases, and 10 bases separated the two germline ends. The CDR3 runs 13 residues. The CDR3 coding sequence is TGTGCCAGCAGCTTAACCAGGGTCGATGGCTACACCTTC. This encodes CASSLTRVDGYTF.

CDR3: CASSQEWSGRAGETQYF. In DNA form, the CDR3 reads TGCGCCAGCAGCCAAGAATGGAGCGGGAGGGCAGGAGAGACCCAGTACTTC. The chain is built from TRBV4-1 and TRBJ2-5, with 10 nucleotides matching TRBD2. Per germline, CDR1 MGHRA and CDR2 YSYEKL. Trimming took 0 bases from V and 4 from J; bases not matched to a gene: 8. This CDR3 has 17 amino acids.

The gene calls are TRBV7-2 and TRBJ2-1; D perhaps matches TRBD2 (6 bases). The CDR3 contains 14 residues. CDR1 is SGHTA and CDR2 is FQGNSA in the germline V gene. Trimming removed 8 bases from V and 0 bases from J, with 11 bases in between. The CDR3 is CASPGGSSYNEQFF. The CDR3 region has the DNA TGTGCCAGCCCTGGGGGGAGCTCCTACAATGAGCAGTTCTTC.

This rearrangement joins TRBV5-1 to TRBJ2-1, with D unclear. Germline V gene lookup returns CDR1 SGHRS and CDR2 YFSETQ. Trimming cost V 2 bases and J 0 bases, with 18 bases left between them. The CDR3 is made up of 18 amino acids. The CDR3 DNA sequence: TGCGCCAGCAGCTTCCCCTCCTCCGCAGGTAGCTCCTACAATGAGCAGTTCTTC. Protein product: CASSFPSSAGSSYNEQFF.

This chain uses TRBV27 with TRBJ1-5; D not resolved. Trimming removed 3 bases from V and 3 bases from J, with 9 bases in between. The germline CDR1 and CDR2 sequences are MNHEY and SMNVEV (reference sequence). This CDR3 spans 14 amino acids. CDR3 nucleotide sequence: TGTGCCAGCAGTTTTACGGGGTACAATCAGCCCCAGCATTTT. Residues: CASSFTGYNQPQHF.

The chain employs TRBV19 and TRBJ2-3, with 10 bases matching TRBD2. CDR3 length: 15 amino acids. In germline, CDR1 is LNHDA, CDR2 SQIVND (reference sequence). Unmatched junction bases numbered 6, after V lost 3 bases and J lost 6 bases. The CDR3 spells CASSMLSGGADTQYF. The CDR3 nucleotides read TGTGCCAGTAGTATGTTAAGCGGGGGGGCCGATACGCAGTATTTT.

The CDR3 protein is CASSPSTTGWNTEAFF. The CDR3 region has the DNA TGTGCCAGCTCACCATCAACGACAGGGTGGAACACTGAAGCTTTCTTT. The rearrangement joins TRBV18 to TRBJ1-1; 7 bases map to TRBD1. Germline V gives CDR1 KGHSH, CDR2 LQKENI. V lost 2 bases and J lost 1; bases outside the gene matches: 7. This CDR3 has 16 residues.

This chain links TRBV27 with TRBJ1-1; perhaps TRBD1 as D (6 bases). CDR3 size: 14 residues. Germline V gene sequence: CDR1 MNHEY, CDR2 SMNVEV (reference sequence). Trimming shortened V by 5 bases and J by 0 bases, and 10 bases separated the two germline ends. Here the CDR3 reads CASSLRGLNTEAFF. In nucleotides, the CDR3 is TGTGCCAGCAGTCTCAGGGGCCTGAACACTGAAGCTTTCTTT.